The 17 T cell receptor beta chains presented below share a single source sample, sequenced in a study of blood T cell repertoires in COVID-19. TCRdb keeps only in-frame clones here, not all; method: immunoSEQ multiplex PCR. The sample gives some 220,000 clones, 80% to 85% of which show up once; about 4.8% is in the top ten. Sequencing used peripheral blood. Receptors were obtained from a woman aged 70-85 years with COVID-19, enrolled during active disease.

The chain recombines TRBV6-4 with TRBJ1-1; a possible D gene is TRBD1 (5 bases). V was cut by 6 bases and J by 6 bases, with 17 bases left in between. CDR1 and CDR2 (germline): MRHNA, SNTAGT. This CDR3 has 14 amino acids. The CDR3 nucleotides are TGTGCCAGCAGAGCCTCAGGGATTCAAGCTGAAGCTTTCTTT. Translating it yields CASRASGIQAEAFF.

The rearrangement uses TRBV5-1 and TRBJ2-3; weak D call: TRBD1 (5 bases). The CDR3 runs to 15 residues. V lost 1 base and J lost 2, with 11 bases in between. CDR1 is SGHRS and CDR2 is YFSETQ in the germline V gene. As DNA, the CDR3 is TGCGCCAGCAGCTTGTCAGCAGGGAACACAGATACGCAGTATTTT. This sequence encodes CASSLSAGNTDTQYF.

This rearrangement joins TRBV6-1 to TRBJ1-5, with TRBD1 matching over 8 bases. Germline CDR1 is MNHNS and CDR2 is SASEGT. The CDR3 has 17 residues. Losses at the gene ends were 2 bases for V and 0 bases for J; bases not matched to a gene: 6. CDR3 coding DNA: TGTGCCAGCAGTGAAAAGCTGACAGGGGTTAGCAATCAGCCCCAGCATTTT. Amino acids: CASSEKLTGVSNQPQHF.

The chain couples TRBV28 to TRBJ1-5; D is possibly TRBD1 (6 bases). Germline CDR1 MDHEN, CDR2 SYDVKM. This CDR3 comprises 15 residues. Trimming stripped 4 bases from V and 2 bases from J, with 12 bases between. The CDR3 DNA sequence: TGTGCCAGCAGTTCGGACAGATTGGGCAATCAGCCCCAGCATTTT. As protein: CASSSDRLGNQPQHF.

The V and J genes are TRBV7-9 and TRBJ2-1, with TRBD1 matching 8 bases. The CDR3 runs to 16 residues. Trimming cost V 5 bases and J 2 bases; bases outside gene matches: 8. Per germline, CDR1 SEHNR and CDR2 FQNEAQ (reference sequence). CDR3 protein: CASSPDRGKAYNEQFF. The CDR3 DNA reads as TGTGCCAGCAGCCCAGACAGGGGAAAAGCCTACAATGAGCAGTTCTTC.

This chain links TRBV29-1 with TRBJ1-5, with D perhaps TRBD1 (5 bases). Germline V gene lookup returns CDR1 SQVTM and CDR2 ANQGSEA. V was shortened by 4 bases and J by 7 bases, with 17 bases between the two germline ends. The CDR3 runs to 14 residues. The CDR3 spells CSVGSIGKGQPQHF. CDR3 DNA sequence: TGCAGCGTTGGGTCAATCGGAAAGGGGCAGCCCCAGCATTTT.

This clone was counted only a few times. The CDR3 spells CASNPRGTGSNQPQHF. DNA for the CDR3: TGTGCCAGCAACCCCCGGGGGACAGGGAGCAATCAGCCCCAGCATTTT. This rearrangement joins TRBV27 to TRBJ1-5; the match to TRBD1 covers 9 bases. V lost 7 bases and J lost 1; bases outside the gene matches: 8. The V gene's germline CDR1 is MNHEY and CDR2 SMNVEV (reference sequence). CDR3 length equals 16 residues.

The CDR3 DNA reads TGTGCCAGCAGCTTAGCTCCGGGACAGGGATACGAGCAGTACTTC. Its translation: CASSLAPGQGYEQYF. The rearrangement links TRBV7-3 to TRBJ2-7; the match to TRBD1 covers 9 bases. V lost 2 bases and J lost 4; bases outside the gene matches: 6. Germline values: CDR1 SGHTA, CDR2 FQGTGA. This CDR3 is built from 15 residues.

Details on this clone: The sample contains more than one DNA sequence encoding this CDR3. The genes are TRBV2 and TRBJ2-7; no clear D gene. Germline V CDR1 and CDR2: SNHLY, FYNNEI. Between the trimmed V and J ends, which lost 2 bases and 4 bases, there was a span of 6 bases. The CDR3 length is 12 residues. CDR3 loop: CASSESRYEQYF. In DNA, the CDR3 is TGTGCCAGCAGTGAATCCCGGTACGAGCAGTACTTC.

The V gene is TRBV15, the J gene TRBJ2-7; 10 bases line up with TRBD2. From germline, CDR1 is LNHNV and CDR2 YYDKDF (reference sequence). V shed 5 bases, J shed 3 bases, and the junction held 7 bases outside the gene matches. CDR3 length equals 15 residues. CDR3 sequence reads: CATSSRTSGNYEQYF. DNA for the CDR3: TGTGCCACCAGCTCCCGGACTAGCGGCAACTACGAGCAGTACTTC.

This rearrangement joins TRBV4-2 to TRBJ1-1; TRBD1 is a possible D gene (5 bases). This CDR3 spans 15 amino acids. The germline V and J ends were trimmed by 0 bases and 7 bases, with 15 bases remaining between them. CDR1 and CDR2 (germline): LGHNA, YNFKEQ. This chain's CDR3 is CASSQDQGTNLEAFF. CDR3 DNA: TGTGCCAGCAGCCAAGATCAGGGAACTAACCTTGAAGCTTTCTTT.

The rearrangement uses TRBV28 and TRBJ2-2; tentatively, D is TRBD1 (6 bases). Germline loops: CDR1 MDHEN, CDR2 SYDVKM. The length of the CDR3 is 15 residues. Trimming removed 1 base from V and 1 base from J, with 7 bases in between. CDR3 amino acids: CASSLYRVNTGELFF. CDR3 DNA sequence: TGTGCCAGCAGTTTATACAGGGTGAACACCGGGGAGCTGTTTTTT.

This clone was observed once. The chain couples TRBV28 to TRBJ1-1, with D maybe TRBD1 (5 bases). Trimming removed 8 bases from V and 3 bases from J, with 16 bases in between. Germline loops: CDR1 MDHEN, CDR2 SYDVKM. The CDR3 consists of 14 residues. CDR3 loop: CASVRGGPYTEAFF. CDR3 coding DNA: TGTGCCAGCGTCCGGGGGGGTCCCTACACTGAAGCTTTCTTT. Drawing the rest from reference TRBV28 and TRBJ1-1, the complete variable domain is DVKVTQSSRYLVKRTGEKVFLECVQDMDHENMFWYRQDPGLGLRLIYFSYDVKMKEKGDIPEGYSVSREKKERFSLILESASTNQTSMYLCASVRGGPYTEAFFGQGTRLTVV.

This chain connects TRBV11-1 to TRBJ2-5; D uncertain. Trimming left V 4 bases short and J 5 bases short, with 11 bases between. The CDR3 is 13 amino acids. Germline values: CDR1 SGHAT, CDR2 FQDESV (reference sequence). CDR3 region: CASSSRLGETQYF. CDR3 nucleotides: TGTGCCAGCAGCTCACGCCTCGGGGAGACCCAGTACTTC.

The chain uses TRBV27 and TRBJ2-7; TRBD2 aligns across 13 bases. Losses at the gene ends were 9 bases for V and 6 bases for J; bases not matched to a gene: 11. Germline loops: CDR1 MNHEY, CDR2 SMNVEV (reference sequence). This CDR3 contains 15 residues. The CDR3 reads CASSLAGGPSGEQYF. The CDR3 DNA sequence: TGTGCCAGTTCACTAGCGGGAGGGCCTTCGGGCGAGCAGTACTTC.

This clone was found a few times. The rearrangement links TRBV18 to TRBJ1-5; no firm D call. The V gene's germline CDR1 is KGHSH and CDR2 LQKENI. Trimming took off 5 bases at V and 0 bases at J, with 8 bases between the two ends. CDR3 length equals 14 residues. The CDR3 sequence is CASSLGDSNQPQHF. CDR3 sequence (DNA): TGTGCCAGCTCATTGGGCGATAGCAATCAGCCCCAGCATTTT. Full variable domain (rest looked up from reference TRBV18 and TRBJ1-5): NAGVMQNPRHLVRRRGQEARLRCSPMKGHSHVYWYRQLPEEGLKFMVYLQKENIIDESGMPKERFSAEFPKEGPSILRIQQVVRGDSAAYFCASSLGDSNQPQHFGDGTRLSIL.

This chain uses TRBV2 with TRBJ1-6; D is unclear. Germline loops: CDR1 SNHLY, CDR2 FYNNEI. The V end lost 4 bases, the J end lost 5 bases, and 9 bases lay between the germline ends. This CDR3 spans 14 amino acids. CDR3 DNA: TGTGCCAGCAGTGTGCAGATTAATAATTCACCCCTCCACTTT. Encoded protein: CASSVQINNSPLHF.